This T cell receptor beta chain was sequenced in a study of graft-versus-host responses after intestinal transplantation. Study-wide results and caveats: Individuals who had graft-donor T cell macrochimerism had allografts that showed high graft-versus-host to host-versus-graft clonal ratios. Recipient marrow harbored GvH clones, some of which surfaced first in ileum or blood.

Notes on this clone: Its antigen is undetermined.

Sequencing used immunoSEQ multiplex PCR; TCRdb keeps in-frame clones, though not all of them. The table has about 93,000 clones, about 93% seen once. CDR1 and CDR2 (germline): SGHNT, YYREEE (reference sequence). Trimming shortened V by 4 bases and J by 3 bases, and 10 bases separated the two germline ends. This CDR3 has 13 residues. The sequence was collected from a human donor who received an intestinal transplant. Sample: unstimulated CD8+ T cells sorted from spleen or lymph node cells, taken before intestinal transplant. The rearrangement uses TRBV5-4 and TRBJ2-5; D gene unclear. The CDR3 sequence is CASSGLLEETQYF. CDR3 sequence (DNA): TGTGCCAGCAGCGGCTTGTTGGAAGAGACCCAGTACTTC.